Listed here is a single T cell receptor beta chain. The antigen remains undetermined. The definition of stable Graves' hyperthyroidism was no ophthalmopathy progression within 18 months. Pregnant or lactating patients were excluded, as were those with uncontrolled infection or other autoimmune disease. RNA transcripts served as the template for amplifying TCR beta CDR3 regions. With the HTBI primer set, the TCR CDR3 went through a first round of RT-PCR. MiXCR was run by TCRdb on the multiplex PCR reads, yielding one entry per CDR3 protein. This table holds hundreds of thousands of distinct CDR3 sequences, roughly 46% found once. This CDR3 is 14 amino acids long. Trimming removed 5 bases from V and 7 bases from J; junction bases left unmatched: 5. Germline V gene data show CDR1 as LNHDA and CDR2 as SQIVND (reference sequence). The sample comes from a study of T cells in Graves' hyperthyroidism and ophthalmopathy. Study-wide results and caveats: Ophthalmopathy stood apart from stable hyperthyroidism in a 13 V-J model. Blood samples included most of the expanded thyroid clonotypes exceeding 0.001.

V and J are TRBV19 and TRBJ1-6; 7 bases match TRBD1. The sample taken for sequencing was peripheral blood or thyroid tissue (not recorded which). This receptor was obtained from a woman aged 18-29 years with Graves' hyperthyroidism. The CDR3 region has the DNA TGTGCCAGTAGTGTGACAGGGACAAATTCACCCCTCCACTTT. Translation gives CASSVTGTNSPLHF.